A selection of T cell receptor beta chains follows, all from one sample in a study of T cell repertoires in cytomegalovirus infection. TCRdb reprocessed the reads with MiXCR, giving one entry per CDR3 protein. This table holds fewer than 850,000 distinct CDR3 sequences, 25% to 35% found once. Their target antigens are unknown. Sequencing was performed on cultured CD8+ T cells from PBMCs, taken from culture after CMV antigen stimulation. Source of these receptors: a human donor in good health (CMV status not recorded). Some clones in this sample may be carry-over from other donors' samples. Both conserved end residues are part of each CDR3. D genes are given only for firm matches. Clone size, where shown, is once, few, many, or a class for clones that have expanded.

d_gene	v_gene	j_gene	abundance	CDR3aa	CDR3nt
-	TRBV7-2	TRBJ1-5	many	CASSLKRVNQPQHF	TGTGCCAGCAGCTTAAAGAGAGTGAATCAGCCCCAGCATTTT
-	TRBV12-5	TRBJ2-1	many	CASQGGPGPEQFF	TGTGCTAGTCAGGGGGGGCCGGGGCCCGAGCAGTTCTTC
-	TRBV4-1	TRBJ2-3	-	CASRGVEGPDTQYF	TGCGCCAGCAGAGGGGTAGAAGGGCCAGATACGCAGTATTTT
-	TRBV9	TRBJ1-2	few	CASSTPVRGSSYGYTF	TGTGCCAGCAGCACACCCGTCAGGGGCAGCAGCTATGGCTACACCTTC
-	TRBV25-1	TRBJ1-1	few	CASSERTGRRNTEAFF	TGTGCCAGCAGTGAAAGAACAGGCCGGAGGAACACTGAAGCTTTCTTT
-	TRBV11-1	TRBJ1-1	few	CASSLKFTEAFF	TGTGCCAGCAGCTTAAAATTTACTGAAGCTTTCTTT
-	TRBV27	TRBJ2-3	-	CASSPVTDTQYF	TGTGCCAGCAGTCCCGTCACAGATACGCAGTATTTT
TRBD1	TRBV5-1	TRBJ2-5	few	CASSQNRGQETQYF	TGCGCCAGCAGCCAAAACAGGGGCCAAGAGACCCAGTACTTC
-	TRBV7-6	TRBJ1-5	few	CASSPGRFRPQHF	TGTGCCAGCAGCCCGGGGAGGTTCCGGCCCCAGCATTTT
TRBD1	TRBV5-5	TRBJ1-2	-	CASSSGGHGYTF	TGTGCCAGCAGCTCAGGGGGTCATGGCTACACCTTC
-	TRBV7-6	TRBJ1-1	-	CASSFPGLMNTEAFF	TGTGCCAGCAGCTTCCCGGGCCTAATGAACACTGAAGCTTTCTTT
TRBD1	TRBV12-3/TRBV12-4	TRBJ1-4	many	CASSFGQGEEKLFF	TGTGCCAGCAGTTTCGGACAGGGGGAGGAAAAACTGTTTTTT
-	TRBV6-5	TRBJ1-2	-	CASSYGEGYTF	TGTGCCAGCAGTTACGGGGAGGGCTACACCTTC
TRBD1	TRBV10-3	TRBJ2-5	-	CAILDRVGETQYF	TGTGCCATCCTTGACAGGGTTGGAGAGACCCAGTACTTC
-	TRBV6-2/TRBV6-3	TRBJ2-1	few	CASSYKFRGALFYNEQFF	TGTGCCAGCAGTTATAAGTTTCGGGGGGCCCTCTTCTACAATGAGCAGTTCTTC
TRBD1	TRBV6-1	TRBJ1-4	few	CASSELRTGEKLFF	TGTGCCAGCAGTGAATTGAGGACAGGGGAAAAACTGTTTTTT
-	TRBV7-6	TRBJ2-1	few	CASSPPAGRVGEQFF	TGTGCCAGCAGCCCCCCCGCCGGAAGGGTCGGGGAGCAGTTCTTC
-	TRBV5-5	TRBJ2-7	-	CASSLARGKTYEQYF	TGTGCCAGCAGCTTGGCGAGGGGGAAGACCTACGAGCAGTACTTC
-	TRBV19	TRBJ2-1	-	CASSIVGDIFF	TGTGCCAGTAGTATAGTCGGGGACATATTCTTC
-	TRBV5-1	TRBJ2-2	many	CATAGSNTGELFF	TGCGCCACCGCAGGGTCTAACACCGGGGAGCTGTTTTTT
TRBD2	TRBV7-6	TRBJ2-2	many	CASSLASGGARTGELFF	TGTGCCAGCAGCTTAGCCAGCGGGGGGGCCCGGACCGGGGAGCTGTTTTTT
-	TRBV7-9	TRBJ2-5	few	CASTQTGVQYF	TGTGCCAGCACCCAGACCGGCGTCCAGTACTTC
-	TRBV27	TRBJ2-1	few	CASKEGGLSYNEQFF	TGTGCCAGCAAAGAAGGAGGGCTCTCCTACAATGAGCAGTTCTTC
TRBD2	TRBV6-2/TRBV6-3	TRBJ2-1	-	CASSFPGGANYNEQFF	TGTGCCAGCAGTTTCCCCGGGGGGGCGAACTACAATGAGCAGTTCTTC
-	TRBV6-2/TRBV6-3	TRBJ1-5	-	CASSYRGIFNSNQPQHF	TGTGCCAGCAGTTACCGGGGCATCTTTAATAGCAATCAGCCCCAGCATTTT
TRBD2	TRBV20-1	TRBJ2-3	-	CSARDLAGADTQYF	TGCAGTGCTAGAGATCTAGCGGGGGCGGATACGCAGTATTTT
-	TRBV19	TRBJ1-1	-	CASGRLGVNTEAFF	TGTGCCAGTGGGAGACTAGGGGTGAACACTGAAGCTTTCTTT
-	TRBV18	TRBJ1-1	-	CASSPINTEAFF	TGTGCCAGCTCACCGATTAACACTGAAGCTTTCTTT
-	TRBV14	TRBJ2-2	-	CASSQVSQGGAGELFF	TGTGCCAGCAGCCAAGTTTCGCAGGGGGGAGCCGGGGAGCTGTTTTTT
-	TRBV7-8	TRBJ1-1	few	CASSPLRNTEAFF	TGTGCCAGCAGCCCCCTTCGGAACACTGAAGCTTTCTTT
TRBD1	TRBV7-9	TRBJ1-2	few	CASSSRTGGEELPF	TGTGCCAGCAGCTCTAGGACAGGGGGCGAGGAACTTCCCTTC
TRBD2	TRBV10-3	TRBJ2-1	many	CATHTSGDYNEQFF	TGTGCCACGCACACTAGCGGGGATTACAATGAGCAGTTCTTC
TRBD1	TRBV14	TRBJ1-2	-	CASSQGDRPFNYGYTF	TGTGCCAGCAGCCAAGGGGACAGACCTTTTAACTATGGCTACACCTTC
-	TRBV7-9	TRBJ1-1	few	CASSPRRGHTEAFF	TGTGCCAGCAGTCCCCGACGGGGCCACACTGAAGCTTTCTTT
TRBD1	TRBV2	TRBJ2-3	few	CASSEAFPGQGRGRITDTQYF	TGTGCCAGCAGTGAAGCCTTCCCTGGACAGGGGCGAGGTCGAATCACAGATACGCAGTATTTT
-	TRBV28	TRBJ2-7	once	CASTRRDLPTYEQYF	TGTGCCAGCACCCGAAGAGACCTCCCCACCTACGAGCAGTACTTC